These T cell receptor beta chains were read from a single sample in a study of T-cell reconstitution after alpha-beta-depleted transplantation in children. TCRdb reanalysed the PCR reads using MiXCR and keeps one entry per CDR3 protein. The sample lists around 370,000 distinct CDR3 sequences; 10% to 13% were seen once. This sample comprised PBMCs from the stem cell graft donor, obtained from the stem cell graft. The receptors stem from a human donor who donated a stem cell graft to a child with acute lymphoblastic leukemia. Each CDR3 is given with its conserved first and last residue. The order of the fields is V gene, CDR3 length, D gene, J gene, clone size, CDR3 protein, CDR3 DNA. A D gene is named only where the DNA matches it firmly. Not all rows give a size; the values are once, few, many and, for expanded clones, a class.

v_gene: TRBV20-1; len: 14; d_gene: TRBD2; j_gene: TRBJ2-7; abundance: few; CDR3aa: CSARDRGGGYEQYF; CDR3nt: TGCAGTGCTAGAGATCGGGGGGGCGGTTACGAGCAGTACTTC
v_gene: TRBV20-1; len: 16; d_gene: TRBD1; j_gene: TRBJ2-1; abundance: many; CDR3aa: CSARFWGQGTNNEQFF; CDR3nt: TGCAGTGCTAGATTTTGGGGACAGGGGACGAATAATGAGCAGTTCTTC
v_gene: TRBV6-5; len: 15; d_gene: NA; j_gene: TRBJ2-5; abundance: NA; CDR3aa: CASSYSWGAKETQYF; CDR3nt: TGTGCCAGCAGTTACTCGTGGGGTGCAAAAGAGACCCAGTACTTC
v_gene: TRBV5-1; len: 14; d_gene: TRBD2; j_gene: TRBJ2-5; abundance: few; CDR3aa: CASSFGTSGETQYF; CDR3nt: TGCGCCAGCAGCTTTGGTACTAGCGGGGAGACCCAGTACTTC
v_gene: TRBV29-1; len: 13; d_gene: TRBD1; j_gene: TRBJ1-2; abundance: few; CDR3aa: CSVRGQGDYGYTF; CDR3nt: TGCAGCGTGCGAGGACAGGGTGACTATGGCTACACCTTC
v_gene: TRBV7-9; len: 16; d_gene: NA; j_gene: TRBJ1-3; abundance: NA; CDR3aa: CASSLVVSATGNTIYF; CDR3nt: TGTGCCAGCAGCTTAGTAGTTTCAGCAACTGGAAACACCATATATTTT
v_gene: TRBV5-1; len: 15; d_gene: TRBD2; j_gene: TRBJ2-3; abundance: many; CDR3aa: CASSYELAGADTQYF; CDR3nt: TGCGCCAGCAGCTACGAATTAGCGGGAGCAGATACGCAGTATTTT
v_gene: TRBV10-3; len: 15; d_gene: NA; j_gene: TRBJ2-6; abundance: NA; CDR3aa: CAISESFSGANGLTF; CDR3nt: TGTGCCATCAGTGAGTCTTTCTCTGGGGCCAACGGCCTGACTTTC
v_gene: TRBV20-1; len: 16; d_gene: TRBD2; j_gene: TRBJ2-7; abundance: many; CDR3aa: CSASTPRLAVSYEQYF; CDR3nt: TGCAGTGCTAGTACTCCCCGACTAGCGGTATCCTACGAGCAGTACTTC
v_gene: TRBV27; len: 13; d_gene: NA; j_gene: TRBJ2-3; abundance: many; CDR3aa: CASTAAHTDTQYF; CDR3nt: TGTGCCAGCACTGCCGCGCACACAGATACGCAGTATTTT
v_gene: TRBV29-1; len: 15; d_gene: TRBD2; j_gene: TRBJ2-7; abundance: few; CDR3aa: CSVGLAAGRGYEQYF; CDR3nt: TGCAGCGTAGGACTAGCGGCTGGTAGGGGCTACGAGCAGTACTTC
v_gene: TRBV7-9; len: 13; d_gene: NA; j_gene: TRBJ2-7; abundance: few; CDR3aa: CASSSGGHREQYF; CDR3nt: TGTGCCAGCAGCTCTGGGGGACACAGAGAGCAGTACTTC
v_gene: TRBV20-1; len: 11; d_gene: NA; j_gene: TRBJ2-1; abundance: medium-sized; CDR3aa: CSARIVDEQFF; CDR3nt: TGCAGTGCTAGAATCGTCGATGAGCAGTTCTTC
v_gene: TRBV20-1; len: 17; d_gene: TRBD2; j_gene: TRBJ2-7; abundance: once; CDR3aa: CCAPRELAGGLPYEQYF; CDR3nt: TGCTGCGCTCCGAGGGAACTAGCGGGAGGGCTTCCCTACGAGCAGTACTTC
v_gene: TRBV9; len: 16; d_gene: NA; j_gene: TRBJ1-6; abundance: few; CDR3aa: CASSSPYGANNSPLHF; CDR3nt: TGTGCCAGCAGCTCCCCGTACGGGGCCAATAATTCACCCCTCCACTTT
v_gene: TRBV5-1; len: 15; d_gene: TRBD1; j_gene: TRBJ2-7; abundance: few; CDR3aa: CASSLATTGVYEQYF; CDR3nt: TGCGCCAGCAGCTTGGCAACGACAGGGGTCTACGAGCAGTACTTC
v_gene: TRBV6-2/TRBV6-3; len: 17; d_gene: TRBD2; j_gene: TRBJ2-1; abundance: NA; CDR3aa: CASSYSTGLAGEYEQFF; CDR3nt: TGTGCCAGCAGTTACTCGACGGGACTAGCGGGAGAATATGAGCAGTTCTTC
v_gene: TRBV20-1; len: 11; d_gene: NA; j_gene: TRBJ2-5; abundance: NA; CDR3aa: CSALTQETQYF; CDR3nt: TGCAGTGCCCTCACCCAAGAGACCCAGTACTTC
v_gene: TRBV3-1; len: 19; d_gene: TRBD2; j_gene: TRBJ2-1; abundance: few; CDR3aa: CASSLRTLTSDNSYNEQFF; CDR3nt: TGTGCCAGCAGTCTGAGAACCCTGACTAGCGATAACTCCTACAATGAGCAGTTCTTC
v_gene: TRBV10-3; len: 17; d_gene: NA; j_gene: TRBJ2-3; abundance: many; CDR3aa: CAISESQGQGGADTQYF; CDR3nt: TGTGCCATCAGTGAGTCGCAAGGTCAGGGGGGCGCAGATACGCAGTATTTT
v_gene: TRBV7-2; len: 12; d_gene: NA; j_gene: TRBJ2-7; abundance: many; CDR3aa: CASSLVSYEQYF; CDR3nt: TGTGCCAGCAGTTTAGTCAGCTACGAGCAGTACTTC
v_gene: TRBV2; len: 13; d_gene: NA; j_gene: TRBJ2-7; abundance: NA; CDR3aa: CASSPNLVTDRYF; CDR3nt: TGTGCCAGCAGTCCTAACCTTGTTACGGACCGGTACTTC
v_gene: TRBV29-1; len: 11; d_gene: NA; j_gene: TRBJ1-2; abundance: NA; CDR3aa: CSATDRYGYTF; CDR3nt: TGCAGCGCGACCGACCGCTATGGCTACACCTTC
v_gene: TRBV7-2; len: 14; d_gene: TRBD2; j_gene: TRBJ2-2; abundance: few; CDR3aa: CASSPPPGLGELFF; CDR3nt: TGTGCCAGCAGCCCACCACCGGGACTAGGGGAGCTGTTTTTT
v_gene: TRBV29-1; len: 14; d_gene: TRBD1; j_gene: TRBJ1-1; abundance: many; CDR3aa: CSVTNRGRGTEAFF; CDR3nt: TGCAGCGTTACTAACAGGGGGAGAGGCACTGAAGCTTTCTTT
v_gene: TRBV7-9; len: 13; d_gene: TRBD1; j_gene: TRBJ2-7; abundance: many; CDR3aa: CASSTTGAYEQYF; CDR3nt: TGTGCCAGCAGTACGACAGGGGCCTACGAGCAGTACTTC
v_gene: TRBV7-8; len: 12; d_gene: NA; j_gene: TRBJ2-3; abundance: NA; CDR3aa: CASSARTDTQYF; CDR3nt: TGTGCCAGCAGCGCTAGGACAGATACGCAGTATTTT
v_gene: TRBV28; len: 15; d_gene: NA; j_gene: TRBJ1-2; abundance: NA; CDR3aa: CASSHPFRVNYGYTF; CDR3nt: TGTGCCAGCAGCCACCCTTTCAGGGTTAACTATGGCTACACCTTC
v_gene: TRBV9; len: 13; d_gene: NA; j_gene: TRBJ2-7; abundance: few; CDR3aa: CASSGERSYEQYF; CDR3nt: TGTGCCAGCAGCGGGGAGCGGTCCTACGAGCAGTACTTC
v_gene: TRBV7-6; len: 19; d_gene: TRBD2; j_gene: TRBJ2-6; abundance: NA; CDR3aa: CASSLAPRNSGTGANVLTF; CDR3nt: TGTGCCAGCAGCTTAGCCCCAAGAAATAGCGGGACTGGGGCCAACGTCCTGACTTTC
v_gene: TRBV3-1; len: 15; d_gene: TRBD1; j_gene: TRBJ1-1; abundance: NA; CDR3aa: CASSQASHRGTEAFF; CDR3nt: TGTGCCAGCAGCCAAGCTTCGCACAGGGGCACTGAAGCTTTCTTT
v_gene: TRBV27; len: 13; d_gene: NA; j_gene: TRBJ2-1; abundance: NA; CDR3aa: CASSASSLDEQFF; CDR3nt: TGTGCCAGCAGTGCGAGCTCGCTCGATGAGCAGTTCTTC
v_gene: TRBV27; len: 13; d_gene: TRBD2; j_gene: TRBJ2-1; abundance: many; CDR3aa: CASGLAGDHEQFF; CDR3nt: TGTGCCAGTGGACTAGCGGGAGACCATGAGCAGTTCTTC
v_gene: TRBV11-2; len: 15; d_gene: NA; j_gene: TRBJ2-2; abundance: few; CDR3aa: CASSLEDWPTGELFF; CDR3nt: TGTGCCAGCAGCTTAGAGGATTGGCCCACCGGGGAGCTGTTTTTT
v_gene: TRBV7-8; len: 17; d_gene: TRBD1; j_gene: TRBJ2-1; abundance: NA; CDR3aa: CASSLVAGGPNNNEQFF; CDR3nt: TGTGCCAGCAGCTTAGTCGCAGGGGGCCCGAATAACAATGAGCAGTTCTTC
v_gene: TRBV12-3/TRBV12-4; len: 15; d_gene: NA; j_gene: TRBJ1-2; abundance: few; CDR3aa: CASSLQGAKAGGYTF; CDR3nt: TGTGCCAGCAGTTTGCAGGGAGCAAAGGCAGGAGGCTACACCTTC
v_gene: TRBV20-1; len: 13; d_gene: TRBD2; j_gene: TRBJ2-7; abundance: many; CDR3aa: CSARVGGDYEQYF; CDR3nt: TGCAGTGCTAGAGTGGGGGGGGACTACGAGCAGTACTTC
v_gene: TRBV10-3; len: 14; d_gene: TRBD1; j_gene: TRBJ1-1; abundance: NA; CDR3aa: CAIIADRGNAEAFF; CDR3nt: TGTGCCATCATTGCTGACAGGGGTAACGCTGAAGCTTTCTTT